This TCR beta chain was identified in a study of OX40 agonist ivuxolimab in advanced cancers. Across the study: Those enrolled were 82.7% male, with a mean age of around 57 years and ages from about 20 to 85.

Sequenced by immunoSEQ multiplex PCR; TCRdb stores in-frame clones only, minus some. The table includes about 100,000 clones, 85% to 95% detected once. CDR3 length equals 13 residues. From germline, CDR1 is SQVTM and CDR2 ANQGSEA. With 5 bases removed from V and 8 bases from J, the gap between germline ends came to 15 bases. The V and J genes are TRBV29-1 and TRBJ1-4; weak D call: TRBD1 (6 bases). This clonotype was sampled from an adult with an advanced solid tumor such as melanoma, head and neck, liver or kidney cancer. Here the sequenced sample was CD4+ or CD8+ T cells sorted from blood, taken in a trial of the OX40 agonist ivuxolimab. In DNA, the CDR3 is TGCAGCGTTTGGGGGGGCGCGGGCGAAAAACTGTTTTTT. As protein: CSVWGGAGEKLFF.